This T cell receptor (beta chain) originates from a study of vaccination and CD4 T cells after COVID-19. Overall study: SARS-CoV-2 PCR on nasal swabs had been positive for the convalescent patients; several were mild and one was severe. Researchers treated cells with overlapping spike peptides taken from SARS-CoV-2, HCoV-NL63, HCoV-OC43 and HCoV-229E. Study-level findings and limits: Relatively small numbers of convalescent patients were studied, with no early post-infection timepoints included. Median approximately 84% of reactive clones detected in convalescent patients emerged only post-vaccination.

Sequenced with the Oncomine TCR Beta short-read assay was DNA taken from cultured CD4+ T cells. Each CDR3 protein gets one entry after TCRdb re-called the PCR reads with MiXCR. The sample records about 20,000 distinct CDR3 sequences, under 70% being singletons. Treatment specified: approximately nine-day PBMC culture with coronavirus spike peptide pools or control peptides (ViraFEST assay). As to this clonotype: Its antigen is not identified.

Trimming removed 11 bases at V and 1 base at J, with 14 bases between. The CDR3 has 13 amino acids. CDR1 and CDR2 from the germline V gene are MNHEY and SMNVEV (reference sequence). Sequenced input: CD4+ T cells from blood, cultured in vitro. The sequence derives from a human donor who had recovered from COVID-19. The V call is TRBV27, the J call TRBJ2-5; possible D gene TRBD2, 6 bases. CDR3 protein: CAAAAEGQETQYF. DNA of the CDR3: TGTGCCGCGGCTGCGGAGGGCCAAGAGACCCAGTACTTC.